The TCR beta chain under discussion was sequenced for a study of patients and donors after allogeneic stem cell transplantation. A single record per CDR3 protein comes from TCRdb applying MiXCR to the RT-PCR reads. The table lists some 20,000 distinct CDR3 sequences, about 28% of them singletons. V trimming: 6 bases; J trimming: 1 base; junction bases outside the gene matches: 2. The CDR3 loop spans 12 amino acids. Looked up from germline, CDR1 is DFQATT and CDR2 is SNEGSKA (reference sequence). J is TRBJ1-1 and V is TRBV20-1; 7 nucleotides align to TRBD1. This clonotype was sampled from a human donor who was either an allogeneic HSCT recipient or a stem cell or donor lymphocyte infusion donor (not recorded which). It is not recorded whose cells these are; they may come from a transplant donor. Material for sequencing was blood, either unsorted or a sorted T cell fraction (not recorded which). The CDR3 loop reads CSAGQPNTEAFF. The CDR3 DNA reads TGCAGTGCGGGACAGCCGAACACTGAAGCTTTCTTT.